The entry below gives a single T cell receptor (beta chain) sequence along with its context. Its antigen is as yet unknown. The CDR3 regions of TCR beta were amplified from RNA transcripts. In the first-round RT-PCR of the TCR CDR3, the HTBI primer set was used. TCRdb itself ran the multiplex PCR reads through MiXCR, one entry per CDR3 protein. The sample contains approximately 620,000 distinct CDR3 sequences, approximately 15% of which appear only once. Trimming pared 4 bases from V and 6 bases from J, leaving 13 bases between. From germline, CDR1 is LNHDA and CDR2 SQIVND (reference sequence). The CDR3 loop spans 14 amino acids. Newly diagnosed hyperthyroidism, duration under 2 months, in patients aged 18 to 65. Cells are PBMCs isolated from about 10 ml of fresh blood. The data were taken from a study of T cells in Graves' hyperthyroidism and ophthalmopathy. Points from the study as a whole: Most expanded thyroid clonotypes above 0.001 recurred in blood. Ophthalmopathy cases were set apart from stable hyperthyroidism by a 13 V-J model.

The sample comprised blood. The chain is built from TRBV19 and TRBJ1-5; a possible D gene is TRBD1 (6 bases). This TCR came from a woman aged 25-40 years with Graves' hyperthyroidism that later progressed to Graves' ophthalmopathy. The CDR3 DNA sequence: TGTGCCAGTAGTAACAGGGAAATGGGTCAGCCCCAGCATTTT. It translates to CASSNREMGQPQHF.